The sequence of this TCR beta chain was determined in a study of CD8+ T cells in alopecia areata. Comment on this clone: As yet, its antigen is unknown.

Study-level points and caveats: Against the mouse data, patients shared TCRs less clearly, possibly for HLA reasons.

The sequencing template was cDNA reverse transcribed from extracted RNA. The table came from immunoSEQ multiplex PCR; TCRdb's copy has only in-frame clones and leaves some out. The data contain about 140,000 clones, around 55% of them singletons. V lost 6 bases, J lost 3 bases, and 6 bases lay in between. CDR1 is SNHLY, CDR2 FYNNEI, per germline. The CDR3 covers 12 residues. The TCR originated in a human donor in good health. The sequenced sample was CD4+ T cells sorted from blood. The chain couples TRBV2 to TRBJ1-5, with D uncertain. The CDR3 is CASSRDNQPQHF. Here the CDR3 DNA reads TGTGCCAGCAGCAGAGACAATCAGCCCCAGCATTTT.